These T cell receptor beta chains were read from a single sample in a study of shared clonotypes between healthy human individuals. Data came from immunoSEQ multiplex PCR; TCRdb stores just in-frame clones and leaves some out. Of about 1.5 million clones listed, 95% to 99% are singletons. The sequenced sample consisted of naive CD4+ T cells sorted from blood. The origin of the receptors is a man younger than 45 in good health. CDR3s include the opening cysteine and the closing phenylalanine or tryptophan. The D gene is left open where the match is weak. For some rows the clone size is stated as once, few or many, or as a class when expanded; others skip it.

j_call | clone_size | v_call | d_call | cdr3_nt | cdr3_aa
TRBJ2-2 | NA | TRBV6-4 | TRBD2 | TGTGCCAGATTCGGGACTAGCGGGAGGGCCCCCGGGGAGCTGTTTTTT | CARFGTSGRAPGELFF
TRBJ2-1 | NA | TRBV5-1 | TRBD2 | TGCGCCAGCAGCTACCGACTAGCGGGAAAGGACAATGAGCAGTTCTTC | CASSYRLAGKDNEQFF
TRBJ1-3 | NA | TRBV10-3 | NA | TGTGCCATCAGTGACCAGGACAGCATTGGAAACACCATATATTTT | CAISDQDSIGNTIYF
TRBJ1-5 | NA | TRBV28 | NA | TGTGCCAGCGAGGGCGGGGGAGAGCAGCCCCAGCATTTT | CASEGGGEQPQHF
TRBJ1-2 | NA | TRBV30 | TRBD1 | TGTGCCTGGAGTTTGTCGGGACAGGGGTACTATGGCTACACCTTC | CAWSLSGQGYYGYTF
TRBJ2-7 | NA | TRBV10-3 | TRBD2 | TGTGCCATCAGAGGGACTAGCGGGAGGGCCGGCGAGCAGTACTTC | CAIRGTSGRAGEQYF
TRBJ2-2 | NA | TRBV19 | NA | TGTGCCAGTAGACCCGAGGGGGACACCGGGGAGCTGTTTTTT | CASRPEGDTGELFF
TRBJ2-5 | NA | TRBV6-1 | NA | TGTGCCAGCAGTGTTTCACTCCCCCCTTCGACCCAGTACTTC | CASSVSLPPSTQYF
TRBJ2-7 | NA | TRBV19 | TRBD2 | TGTGCCAGTAGCAAGGAGACTAGCGCCCCCGGTACAGCCGCCTACGAGCAGTACTTC | CASSKETSAPGTAAYEQYF
TRBJ2-7 | NA | TRBV11-2 | NA | TGTGCCAGCAGCTCCGGGCTGACCTACGAGCAGTACTTC | CASSSGLTYEQYF
TRBJ2-2 | NA | TRBV18 | NA | TGTGCCAGCTCACCACTAGCAGGCACCGGGGAGCTGTTTTTT | CASSPLAGTGELFF
TRBJ1-2 | NA | TRBV13 | NA | TGTGCCAGCAGCCTCCGAAGGGCTAACTATGGCTACACCTTC | CASSLRRANYGYTF
TRBJ1-1 | NA | TRBV7-9 | TRBD1 | TGTGCCAGCAGCTTAGTAGGGACAGGGGGGAATGGAGATGAAGCTTTCTTT | CASSLVGTGGNGDEAFF
TRBJ2-3 | NA | TRBV15 | NA | TGTGCCACCAGCAGATCGGTCGCGTGGGGAACAGATACGCAGTATTTT | CATSRSVAWGTDTQYF
TRBJ1-1 | NA | TRBV18 | NA | TGTGCCAGCTCACCGGACCACACTGAAGCTTTCTTT | CASSPDHTEAFF
TRBJ2-5 | NA | TRBV5-3 | NA | TGTGCCAGAAGCTTGTTGGGACGGGAGACCCAGTACTTC | CARSLLGRETQYF
TRBJ2-7 | NA | TRBV6-6 | NA | TGTGCCAGCAGTTACCCTGTGGGCAACGAGCAGTACTTC | CASSYPVGNEQYF
TRBJ2-7 | NA | TRBV14 | TRBD2 | TGTGCCAGCAGCCATCGAAGCGGGAGCCATACCTACGAGCAGTACTTC | CASSHRSGSHTYEQYF
TRBJ2-7 | NA | TRBV6-1 | NA | TGTGCCAGCAGGACCGGGTCCCCCTACGAGCAGTACTTC | CASRTGSPYEQYF
TRBJ2-3 | NA | TRBV5-1 | TRBD2 | TGCGCCAGCAGCTTGTATCGCGGGAGGTTGGCAGATACGCAGTATTTT | CASSLYRGRLADTQYF
TRBJ1-3 | NA | TRBV7-6 | NA | TGTGCCAGCAGCTTATCGGGGAGGAACACCATATATTTT | CASSLSGRNTIYF
TRBJ2-7 | NA | TRBV9 | NA | TGTGCCAGCAGCGTAGGTTTAACAGGTGTTTACGAGCAGTACTTC | CASSVGLTGVYEQYF
TRBJ2-2 | NA | TRBV11-3 | TRBD2 | TGTGCCAGCAGCCCGGGAGGGTCTAACGCCGGGGAGCTGTTTTTT | CASSPGGSNAGELFF
TRBJ2-7 | NA | TRBV7-9 | NA | TGTGCCAGCAGCCTCGTCGGCGAGCAGTACTTC | CASSLVGEQYF
TRBJ2-7 | NA | TRBV6-6 | TRBD1 | TGTGCCAGCAGTCGATTGGCCGGGACAGCATCCTACGAGCAGTACTTC | CASSRLAGTASYEQYF
TRBJ2-4 | NA | TRBV30 | NA | TGTGCCTGGAGTGTATCAGGCGAGAAAAACATTCAGTACTTC | CAWSVSGEKNIQYF
TRBJ2-5 | NA | TRBV2 | NA | TGTGCCACCCAAGGACGTGAGGAGACCCAGTACTTC | CATQGREETQYF
TRBJ1-2 | NA | TRBV19 | NA | TGTGCCAGTACCCCTCGGGGGCCCACTAACTATGGCTACACCTTC | CASTPRGPTNYGYTF
TRBJ2-2 | NA | TRBV4-3 | TRBD2 | TGCGCCAGCAGCCAAGCCGGGACTAGCGGTATAACCGGGGAGCTGTTTTTT | CASSQAGTSGITGELFF
TRBJ1-1 | NA | TRBV25-1 | NA | TGTGCCAGCAGGTCGGCGGACAGTAGAGAGGCTTTCTTT | CASRSADSREAFF
TRBJ2-7 | NA | TRBV7-2 | TRBD2 | TGTGCCAGCAGCTTATTGGGAACTAGCGTAACCTACGAGCAGTACTTC | CASSLLGTSVTYEQYF
TRBJ2-6 | NA | TRBV7-6 | NA | TGTGCCAGCAGCTTGAACGCAGGGGCTGGGGCCAACGTCCTGACTTTC | CASSLNAGAGANVLTF
TRBJ2-3 | NA | TRBV18 | NA | TGTGCCAGCTCACCAAAGACGGCTCTATCTAGCACAGATACGCAGTATTTT | CASSPKTALSSTDTQYF
TRBJ2-3 | NA | TRBV27 | TRBD2 | TGTGCCAGCAGTCCCAGACTAGCGGGAGGGTTCACAGATACGCAGTATTTT | CASSPRLAGGFTDTQYF
TRBJ1-1 | NA | TRBV18 | NA | TGTGCCAGCTCAGGGGTCCGGGGGGACACTGAAGCTTTCTTT | CASSGVRGDTEAFF
TRBJ2-5 | NA | TRBV10-3 | TRBD2 | TGTGCCATCAGCCTAGCGGGAGGGGACCAAGAGACCCAGTACTTC | CAISLAGGDQETQYF
TRBJ2-5 | once | TRBV11-3 | TRBD1 | TGTGCCAGCAGCCATACCGCCGGACAGGGGGGGGAGACCCAGTACTTC | CASSHTAGQGGETQYF
TRBJ2-1 | NA | TRBV2 | NA | TGTGCCAGCAGGACCTTACGAAGCTCCTACAATGAGCAGTTCTTC | CASRTLRSSYNEQFF
TRBJ2-1 | NA | TRBV29-1 | NA | TGCAGCGTTGATTCGGGGCCCTACAATGAGCAGTTCTTC | CSVDSGPYNEQFF
TRBJ2-5 | NA | TRBV28 | NA | TGTGCCAGCAGCCTACAGGGCCGGTGGGAGACCCAGTACTTC | CASSLQGRWETQYF